The next 7 T cell receptor beta chains were all read from a single sample in a study of cytomegalovirus exposure and HLA in healthy donors. PCR involved 60 Vbeta and 13 Jbeta primers. Profiling relied on immunoSEQ multiplex PCR, and the TCRdb table lists in-frame clones only, not all of them. The sample lists under 200,000 clones; more than 70% were seen once. Sequenced sample: PBMCs. These receptor sequences come from a girl aged 10 to 17 in good health and CMV-seronegative.

This chain joins TRBV4-1 and TRBJ2-1; D ambiguous. V lost 0 bases, J lost 0 bases, and 12 bases lay in between. CDR1 MGHRA and CDR2 YSYEKL come from the germline V gene. This CDR3 comprises 17 residues. CDR3 in DNA: TGCGCCAGCAGCCAAGATACCACGCGGAGCTCCTACAATGAGCAGTTCTTC. This encodes CASSQDTTRSSYNEQFF.

V gene TRBV7-2 combines with J gene TRBJ1-2, with D possibly TRBD1 on 6 matching bases. V lost 5 bases and J 4 bases, leaving 14 bases between the germline ends. Germline V gene sequence: CDR1 SGHTA, CDR2 FQGNSA. The CDR3 covers 14 residues. Written as DNA, the CDR3 is TGTGCCAGCAGCGCCGGACAGCTCATCTATGGCTACACCTTC. Residues: CASSAGQLIYGYTF. The variable domain in full, with the rest retrieved from reference TRBV7-2 and TRBJ1-2, is GAGVSQSPSNKVTEKGKDVELRCDPISGHTALYWYRQSLGQGLEFLIYFQGNSAPDKSGLPSDRFSAERTGGSVSTLTIQRTQQEDSAVYLCASSAGQLIYGYTFGSGTRLTVV.

This chain uses TRBV4-2 with TRBJ1-5, with TRBD1 matching over 7 bases. The junction had 11 bases not matched to a gene; V was cut back by 2 bases and J by 1 base. The CDR3 sequence is 18 residues long. In germline, CDR1 is LGHNA, CDR2 YNFKEQ. CDR3 coding DNA: TGTGCCAGCAGCCAAAAACGGGACAGATGGGGAAGCAATCAGCCCCAGCATTTT. It yields the protein CASSQKRDRWGSNQPQHF.

The chain has TRBV11-2 and TRBJ1-6; unclear D gene. The CDR3 totals 15 residues. Germline CDR1 and CDR2: SGHAT and FQNNGV. The V gene lost 7 bases and the J gene lost 7 bases, with 17 bases spanning the gap. CDR3 bases: TGTGCCAGCACCCAGGCATGGGCAGGCAATTCACCCCTCCACTTT. This gives the protein CASTQAWAGNSPLHF.

The chain is built from TRBV6-6 and TRBJ2-3, with 9 nucleotides matching TRBD2. This CDR3 comprises 16 residues. The ends lost 3 bases at V and 2 bases at J; junction bases unmatched: 6. Germline V gives CDR1 MNHNY, CDR2 SVGAGI (reference sequence). CDR3 in DNA: TGTGCCAGCAGTTATTTATTAGCGGGGGACACAGATACGCAGTATTTT. It translates to CASSYLLAGDTDTQYF.

The V gene is TRBV2, the J gene TRBJ1-1; no clear D. V was clipped by 5 bases and J by 13 bases, with 14 bases between them. The CDR3 runs 11 residues. The germline gives CDR1 SNHLY, CDR2 FYNNEI. CDR3 sequence: CASSPGSRGFF. The DNA for the CDR3 is TGTGCCAGCAGTCCGGGTTCCCGGGGTTTCTTT.

J is TRBJ1-4 and V is TRBV5-4; D possibly corresponds to TRBD1 (6 bases). From germline, CDR1 is SGHNT and CDR2 YYREEE (reference sequence). Trimming stripped 4 bases from V and 8 bases from J, with 15 bases between. CDR3 length: 14 residues. CDR3 in DNA: TGTGCCAGCAGCCTACAACAGGGTGGGGAAAAACTGTTTTTT. It codes for CASSLQQGGEKLFF.